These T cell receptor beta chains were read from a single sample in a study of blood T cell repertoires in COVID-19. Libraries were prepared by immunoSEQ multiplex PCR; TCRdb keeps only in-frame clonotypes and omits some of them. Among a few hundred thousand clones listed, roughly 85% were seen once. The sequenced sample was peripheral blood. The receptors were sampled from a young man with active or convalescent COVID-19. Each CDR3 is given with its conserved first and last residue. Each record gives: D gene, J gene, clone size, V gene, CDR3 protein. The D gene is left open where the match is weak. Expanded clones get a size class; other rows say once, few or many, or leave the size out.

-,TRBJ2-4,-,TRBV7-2,CASSPVRGAQAKNIQYF
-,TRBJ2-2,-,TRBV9,CASSPGNTGELFF
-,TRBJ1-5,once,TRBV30,CAWTQGSNQPQHF
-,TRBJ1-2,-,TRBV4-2,CASSQQGSYGYTF
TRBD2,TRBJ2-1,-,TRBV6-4,CASSAGTSGLNEQFF
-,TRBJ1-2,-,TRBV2,CASSPVAGGGYTF
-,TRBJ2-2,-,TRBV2,CASSRTVSTGELFF
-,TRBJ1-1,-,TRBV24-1,CATSDTGSEAFF
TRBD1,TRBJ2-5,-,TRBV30,CAWSVRDRLQETQYF
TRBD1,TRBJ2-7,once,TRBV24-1,CATSDAGTGAVEQYF
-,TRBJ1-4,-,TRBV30,CAWSVDREKEKLFF
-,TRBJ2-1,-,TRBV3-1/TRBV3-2,CASSRTGEQFF
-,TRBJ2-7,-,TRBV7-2,CASSLAGGPNEQYF
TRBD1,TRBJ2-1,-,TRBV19,CASSTTRTGNEQFF
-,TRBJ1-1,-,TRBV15,CATSSLRTENTEAFF
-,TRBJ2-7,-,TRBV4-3,CASSQGTATYEQYF
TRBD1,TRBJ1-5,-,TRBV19,CASSIYRPGTGFGQPQHF
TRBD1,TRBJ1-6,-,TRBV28,CASSPSEGAGNSPLHF
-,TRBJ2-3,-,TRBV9,CASSLGHPDTQYF
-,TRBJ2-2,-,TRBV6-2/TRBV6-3,CASSLNPGIGELFF
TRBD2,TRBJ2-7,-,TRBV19,CASSIASGASYEQYF
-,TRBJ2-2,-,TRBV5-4,CASSLALAPNTGELFF
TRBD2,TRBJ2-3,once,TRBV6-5,CASSYGSGGTDTQYF
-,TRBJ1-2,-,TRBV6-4,CASSDSFSSRRGGYTF
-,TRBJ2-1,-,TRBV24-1,CATSDLGASAHNEQFF
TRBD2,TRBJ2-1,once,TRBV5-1,CASSSTGTSGNEQFF
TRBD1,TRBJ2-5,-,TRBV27,CASSFKGTEQETQYF
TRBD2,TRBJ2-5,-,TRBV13,CASSPRGTSGTETQYF
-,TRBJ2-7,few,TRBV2,CASGTAYEQYF
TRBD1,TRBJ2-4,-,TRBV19,CARAPGQSMSLAKNIQYF
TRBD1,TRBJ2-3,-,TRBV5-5,CASSFVPDRVTDTQYF
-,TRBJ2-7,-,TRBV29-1,CSVEGRGAYEQYF
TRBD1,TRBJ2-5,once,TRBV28,CASRIRLGQGMSETQYF